This T cell receptor (beta chain) derives from a study of shared clonotypes between healthy human individuals. Using immunoSEQ multiplex PCR, the repertoire was profiled, and TCRdb retains in-frame clones only, with some absent. The sample lists about 2.3 million clones; roughly 93% were seen once. There are a few counts of this clone. Trimming cost V 3 bases and J 4 bases, with 9 bases left between them. CDR3 length: 13 amino acids. From germline, CDR1 is LNHDA and CDR2 SQIVND (reference sequence). J is TRBJ1-2 and V is TRBV19; a possible D gene is TRBD1 (5 bases). The sequencing input was naive CD4+ T cells from PBMCs. As to subset: CD45RA+ positively selected. This TCR was recovered from a man younger than 35 in good health. Some clones in this sample may be carry-over from other donors' samples. CDR3 in DNA: TGTGCCAGTAGTATCGGGGCCTTCTATGGCTACACCTTC. It encodes CASSIGAFYGYTF.